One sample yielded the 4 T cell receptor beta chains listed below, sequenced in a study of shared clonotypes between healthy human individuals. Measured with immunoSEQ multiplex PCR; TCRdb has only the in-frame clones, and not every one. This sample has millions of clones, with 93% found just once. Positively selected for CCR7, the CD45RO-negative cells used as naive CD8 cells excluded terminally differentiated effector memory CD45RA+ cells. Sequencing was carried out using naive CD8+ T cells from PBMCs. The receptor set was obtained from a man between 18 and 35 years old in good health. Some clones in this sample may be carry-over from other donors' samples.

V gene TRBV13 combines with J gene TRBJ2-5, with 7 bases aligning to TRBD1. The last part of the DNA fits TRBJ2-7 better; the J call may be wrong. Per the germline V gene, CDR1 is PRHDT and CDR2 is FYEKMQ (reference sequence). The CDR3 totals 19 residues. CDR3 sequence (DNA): TGTGCCAGCAGCTTAGGCGTCCTAATTGACAGGGAAGATACCTACGAGCAGTACTTC. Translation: CASSLGVLIDREDTYEQYF.

This chain's CDR3 is CASSLSRRPRDEQYF. CDR3 bases: TGTGCCAGCAGTTTATCGCGAAGGCCAAGGGACGAGCAGTACTTC. The chain is built from TRBV27 and TRBJ2-7, with D unclear. This CDR3 has 15 amino acids. Germline CDR1 and CDR2: MNHEY and SMNVEV (reference sequence). Trimming left V 0 bases short and J 5 bases short, with 14 bases between.

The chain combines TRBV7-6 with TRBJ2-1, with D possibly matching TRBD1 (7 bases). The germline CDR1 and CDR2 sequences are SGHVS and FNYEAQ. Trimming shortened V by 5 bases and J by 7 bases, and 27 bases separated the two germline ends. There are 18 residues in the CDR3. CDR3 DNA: TGTGCCAGCAGCCCCCGACGGAGGGGGCCTCCATACGGGAATGAGCAGTTCTTC. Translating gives CASSPRRRGPPYGNEQFF.

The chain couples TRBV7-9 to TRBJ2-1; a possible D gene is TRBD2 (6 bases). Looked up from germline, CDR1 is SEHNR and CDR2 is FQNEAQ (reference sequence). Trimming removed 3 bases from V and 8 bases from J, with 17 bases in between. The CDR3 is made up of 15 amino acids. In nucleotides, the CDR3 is TGTGCCAGCAGCTTTGGCCCGGGGACTTTAGATGAGCAGTTCTTC. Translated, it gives CASSFGPGTLDEQFF.